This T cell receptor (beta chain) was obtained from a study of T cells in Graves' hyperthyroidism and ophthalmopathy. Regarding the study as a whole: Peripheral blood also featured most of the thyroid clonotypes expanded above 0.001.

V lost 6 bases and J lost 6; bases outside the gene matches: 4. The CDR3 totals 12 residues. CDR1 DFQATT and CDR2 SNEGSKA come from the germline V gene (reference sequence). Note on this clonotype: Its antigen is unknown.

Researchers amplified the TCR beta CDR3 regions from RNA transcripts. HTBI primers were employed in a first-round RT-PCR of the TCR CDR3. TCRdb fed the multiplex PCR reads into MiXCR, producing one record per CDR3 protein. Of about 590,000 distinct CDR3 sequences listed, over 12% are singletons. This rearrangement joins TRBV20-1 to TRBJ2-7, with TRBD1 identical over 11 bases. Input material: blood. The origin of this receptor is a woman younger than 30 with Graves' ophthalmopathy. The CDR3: CSASGTGGEQYF. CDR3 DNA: TGCAGTGCAAGCGGGACAGGGGGCGAGCAGTACTTC.